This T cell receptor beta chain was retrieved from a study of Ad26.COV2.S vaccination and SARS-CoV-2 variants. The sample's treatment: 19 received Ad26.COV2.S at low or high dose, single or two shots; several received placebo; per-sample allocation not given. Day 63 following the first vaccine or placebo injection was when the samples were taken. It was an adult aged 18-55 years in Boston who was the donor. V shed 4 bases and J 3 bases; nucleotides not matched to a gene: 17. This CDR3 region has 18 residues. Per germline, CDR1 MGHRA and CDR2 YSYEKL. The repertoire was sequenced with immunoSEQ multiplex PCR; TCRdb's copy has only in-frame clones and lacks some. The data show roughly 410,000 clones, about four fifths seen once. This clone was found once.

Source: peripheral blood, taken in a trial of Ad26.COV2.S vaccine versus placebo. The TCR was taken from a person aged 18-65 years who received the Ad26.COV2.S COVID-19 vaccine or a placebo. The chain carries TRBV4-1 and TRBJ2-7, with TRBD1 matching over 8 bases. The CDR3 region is CASSRNNVGQGNVYEQYF. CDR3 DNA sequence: TGCGCCAGCAGCCGAAATAACGTAGGACAGGGTAACGTCTACGAGCAGTACTTC.